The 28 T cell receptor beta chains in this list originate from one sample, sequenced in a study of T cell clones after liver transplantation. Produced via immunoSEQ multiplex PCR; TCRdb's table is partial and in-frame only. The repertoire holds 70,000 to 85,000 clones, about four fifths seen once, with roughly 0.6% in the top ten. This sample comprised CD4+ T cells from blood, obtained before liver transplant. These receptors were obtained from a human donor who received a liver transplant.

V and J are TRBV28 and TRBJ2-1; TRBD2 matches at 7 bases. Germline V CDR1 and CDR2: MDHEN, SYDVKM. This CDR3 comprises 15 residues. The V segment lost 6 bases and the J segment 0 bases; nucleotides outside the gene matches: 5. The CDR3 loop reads CASRRLASSYNEQFF. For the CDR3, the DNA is TGTGCCAGCAGGAGACTAGCTAGCTCCTACAATGAGCAGTTCTTC.

CDR3 protein: CASSPDRDLAKNIQYF. For the CDR3, the DNA is TGTGCCAGCAGCCCGGACAGGGACCTAGCCAAAAACATTCAGTACTTC. The chain combines TRBV5-4 with TRBJ2-4, with 8 bases matching TRBD1. Looked up from germline, CDR1 is SGHNT and CDR2 is YYREEE (reference sequence). The CDR3 has 16 amino acids. Trimming cost V 4 bases and J 0 bases; bases outside gene matches: 6.

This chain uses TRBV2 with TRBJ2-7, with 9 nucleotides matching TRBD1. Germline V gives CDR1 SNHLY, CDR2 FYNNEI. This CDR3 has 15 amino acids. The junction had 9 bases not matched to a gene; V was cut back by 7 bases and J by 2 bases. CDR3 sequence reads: CASKQSGTGPYEQYF. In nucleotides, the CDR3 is TGTGCCAGCAAACAGTCCGGGACAGGGCCCTACGAGCAGTACTTC. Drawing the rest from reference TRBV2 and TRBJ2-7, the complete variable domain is EPEVTQTPSHQVTQMGQEVILRCVPISNHLYFYWYRQILGQKVEFLVSFYNNEISEKSEIFDDQFSVERPDGSNFTLKIRSTKLEDSAMYFCASKQSGTGPYEQYFGPGTRLTVT.

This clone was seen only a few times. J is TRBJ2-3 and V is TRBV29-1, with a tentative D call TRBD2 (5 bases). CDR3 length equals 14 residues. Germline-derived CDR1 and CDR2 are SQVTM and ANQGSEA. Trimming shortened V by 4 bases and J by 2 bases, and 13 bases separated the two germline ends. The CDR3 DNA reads TGCAGCGTTGCGGGAAGCTCCCCCACAGATACGCAGTATTTT. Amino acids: CSVAGSSPTDTQYF.

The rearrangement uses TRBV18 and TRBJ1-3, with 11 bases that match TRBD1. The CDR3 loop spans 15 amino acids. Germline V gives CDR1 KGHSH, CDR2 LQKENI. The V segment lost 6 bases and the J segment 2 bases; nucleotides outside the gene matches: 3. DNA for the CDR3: TGTGCCAGCTCGTCGGGACAGGGGGCTGGAAACACCATATATTTT. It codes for CASSSGQGAGNTIYF.

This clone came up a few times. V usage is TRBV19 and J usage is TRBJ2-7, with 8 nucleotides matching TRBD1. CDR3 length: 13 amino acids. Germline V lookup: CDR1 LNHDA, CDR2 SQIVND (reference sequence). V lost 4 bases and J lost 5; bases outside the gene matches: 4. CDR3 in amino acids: CASSSRGLDEQYF. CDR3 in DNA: TGTGCCAGTAGTAGCAGGGGGCTGGACGAGCAGTACTTC.

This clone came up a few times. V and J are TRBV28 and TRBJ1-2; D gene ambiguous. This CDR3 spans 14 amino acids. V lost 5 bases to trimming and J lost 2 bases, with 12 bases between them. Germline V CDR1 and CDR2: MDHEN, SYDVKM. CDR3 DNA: TGTGCCAGCAGTGCGAGAGGTTCCAACTATGGCTACACCTTC. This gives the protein CASSARGSNYGYTF.

CDR3: CASSLGLAGEETQYF. DNA for the CDR3: TGCGCCAGCAGCTTGGGACTAGCGGGAGAAGAGACCCAGTACTTC. The chain uses TRBV5-1 and TRBJ2-5; 12 positions match TRBD2. This CDR3 spans 15 amino acids. Germline CDR1 SGHRS, CDR2 YFSETQ. With 0 bases clipped from V and 3 bases from J, the junction kept 0 bases outside the gene matches.

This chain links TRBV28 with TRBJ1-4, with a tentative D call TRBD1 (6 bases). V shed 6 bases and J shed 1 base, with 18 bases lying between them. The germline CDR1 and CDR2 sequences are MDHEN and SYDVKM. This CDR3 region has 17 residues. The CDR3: CASSTTRGFGTNEKLFF. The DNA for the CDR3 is TGTGCCAGCAGCACGACCAGGGGTTTCGGAACTAATGAAAAACTGTTTTTT.

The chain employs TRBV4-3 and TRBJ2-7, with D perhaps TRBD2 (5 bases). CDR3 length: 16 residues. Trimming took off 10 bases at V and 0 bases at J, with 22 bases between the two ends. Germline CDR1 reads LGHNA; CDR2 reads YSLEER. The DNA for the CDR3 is TGCGCCACAAACGGAGAACGGAGGTTAGGCTCCTACGAGCAGTACTTC. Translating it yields CATNGERRLGSYEQYF.

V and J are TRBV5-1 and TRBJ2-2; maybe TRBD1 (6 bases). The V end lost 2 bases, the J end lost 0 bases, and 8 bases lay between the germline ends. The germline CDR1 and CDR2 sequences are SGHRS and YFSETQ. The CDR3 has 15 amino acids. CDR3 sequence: CASSLGTPNTGELFF. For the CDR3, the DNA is TGCGCCAGCAGCTTAGGGACACCGAACACCGGGGAGCTGTTTTTT.

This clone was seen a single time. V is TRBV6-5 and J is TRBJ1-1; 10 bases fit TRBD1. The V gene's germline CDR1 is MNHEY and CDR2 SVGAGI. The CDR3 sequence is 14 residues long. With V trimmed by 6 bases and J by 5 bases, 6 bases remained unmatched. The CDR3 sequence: CASRRDRGGTEAFF. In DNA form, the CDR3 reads TGTGCCAGCAGACGGGACAGGGGTGGAACTGAAGCTTTCTTT.

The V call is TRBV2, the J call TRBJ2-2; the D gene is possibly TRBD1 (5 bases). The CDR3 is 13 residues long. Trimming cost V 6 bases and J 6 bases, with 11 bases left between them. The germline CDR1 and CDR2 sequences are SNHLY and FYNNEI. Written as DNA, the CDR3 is TGTGCCAGCAGGCGCAGGGATCCCGGGGAGCTGTTTTTT. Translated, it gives CASRRRDPGELFF.

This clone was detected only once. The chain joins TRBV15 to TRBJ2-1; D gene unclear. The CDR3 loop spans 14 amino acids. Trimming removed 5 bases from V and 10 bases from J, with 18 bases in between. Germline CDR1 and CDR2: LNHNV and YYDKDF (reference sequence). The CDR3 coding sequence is TGTGCCACCAGCTTGGGATATGAGGCTCGAGAGCAGTTCTTC. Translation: CATSLGYEAREQFF.

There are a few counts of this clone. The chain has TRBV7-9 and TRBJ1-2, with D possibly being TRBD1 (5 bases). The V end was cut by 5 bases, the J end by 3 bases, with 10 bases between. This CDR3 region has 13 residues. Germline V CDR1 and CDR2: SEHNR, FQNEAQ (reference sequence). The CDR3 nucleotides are TGTGCCAGCAGCGGGGGAGAGGACTATGGCTACACCTTC. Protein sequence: CASSGGEDYGYTF.

The CDR3 loop reads CASRGTYQRNTEAFF. CDR3 in DNA: TGTGCCAGCAGGGGGACATATCAAAGGAACACTGAAGCTTTCTTT. The chain couples TRBV6-1 to TRBJ1-1, with D perhaps matching TRBD1 (6 bases). The germline CDR1 and CDR2 sequences are MNHNS and SASEGT. V dropped 6 bases and J dropped 1 base, with 15 bases sitting between them. This CDR3 contains 15 residues.

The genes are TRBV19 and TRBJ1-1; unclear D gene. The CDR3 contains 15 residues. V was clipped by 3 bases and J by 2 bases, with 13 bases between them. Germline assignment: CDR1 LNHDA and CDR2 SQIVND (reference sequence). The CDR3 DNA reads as TGTGCCAGTAGTATCCGTTATAAGGGAAACACTGAAGCTTTCTTT. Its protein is CASSIRYKGNTEAFF.

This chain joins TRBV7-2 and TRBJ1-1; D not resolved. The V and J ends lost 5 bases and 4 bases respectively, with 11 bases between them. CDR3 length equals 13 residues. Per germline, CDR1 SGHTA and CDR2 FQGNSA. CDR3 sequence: CASSLTWSTEAFF. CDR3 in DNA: TGTGCCAGCAGCCTTACCTGGAGCACTGAAGCTTTCTTT.

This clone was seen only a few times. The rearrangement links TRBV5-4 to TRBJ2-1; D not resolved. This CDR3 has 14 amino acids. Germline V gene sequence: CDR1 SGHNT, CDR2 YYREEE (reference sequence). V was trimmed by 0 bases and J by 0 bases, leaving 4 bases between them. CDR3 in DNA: TGTGCCAGCAGCTTGGGTAGCTCCTACAATGAGCAGTTCTTC. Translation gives CASSLGSSYNEQFF.

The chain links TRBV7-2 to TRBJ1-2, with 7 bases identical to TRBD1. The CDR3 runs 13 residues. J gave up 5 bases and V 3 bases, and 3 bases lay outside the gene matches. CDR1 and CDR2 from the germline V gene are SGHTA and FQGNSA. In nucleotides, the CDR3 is TGTGCCAGCAGCTTCACCAGGGGGTATGGCTACACCTTC. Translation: CASSFTRGYGYTF.

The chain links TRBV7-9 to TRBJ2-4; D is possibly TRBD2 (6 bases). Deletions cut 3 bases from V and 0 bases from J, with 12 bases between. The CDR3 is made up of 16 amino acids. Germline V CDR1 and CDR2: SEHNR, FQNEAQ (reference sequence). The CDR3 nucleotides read TGTGCCAGCAGCTTGGGAGCGGGTCTAGCCAAAAACATTCAGTACTTC. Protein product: CASSLGAGLAKNIQYF.

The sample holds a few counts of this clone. Here the CDR3 reads CAGTSGGSTDTQYF. The CDR3 DNA follows: TGCGCCGGGACTAGCGGGGGGTCCACAGATACGCAGTATTTT. The chain is built from TRBV10-2 and TRBJ2-3; 15 nucleotides agree with TRBD2. The CDR3 totals 14 residues. The V segment lost 11 bases and the J segment 2 bases; nucleotides outside the gene matches: 2. From germline, CDR1 is WSHSY and CDR2 SAAADI.

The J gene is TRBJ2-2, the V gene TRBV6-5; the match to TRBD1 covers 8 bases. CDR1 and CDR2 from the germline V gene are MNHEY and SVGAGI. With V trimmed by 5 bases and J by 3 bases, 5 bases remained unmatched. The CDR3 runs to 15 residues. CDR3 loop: CASSPLTGDTGELFF. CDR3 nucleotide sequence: TGTGCCAGCAGTCCGCTGACAGGGGACACCGGGGAGCTGTTTTTT.

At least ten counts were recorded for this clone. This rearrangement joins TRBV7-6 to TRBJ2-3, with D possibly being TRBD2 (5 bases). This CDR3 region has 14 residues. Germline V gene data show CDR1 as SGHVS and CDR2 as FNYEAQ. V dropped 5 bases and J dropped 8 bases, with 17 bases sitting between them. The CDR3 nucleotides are TGTGCCAGCAGCCGCCCGGAAGGAGGCCCTACGCAGTATTTT. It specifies CASSRPEGGPTQYF.

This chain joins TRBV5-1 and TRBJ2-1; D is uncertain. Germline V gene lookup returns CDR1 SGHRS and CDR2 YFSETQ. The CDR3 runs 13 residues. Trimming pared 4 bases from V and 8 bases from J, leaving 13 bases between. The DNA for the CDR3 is TGCGCCAGCAGCACAGTGAGGTCCGATGAGCAGTTCTTC. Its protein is CASSTVRSDEQFF.

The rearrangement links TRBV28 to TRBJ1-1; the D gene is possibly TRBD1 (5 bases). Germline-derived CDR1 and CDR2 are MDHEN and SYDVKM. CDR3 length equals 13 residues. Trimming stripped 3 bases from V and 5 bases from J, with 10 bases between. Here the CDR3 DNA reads TGTGCCAGCAGTTTTGCAGGGCGAACTGAAGCTTTCTTT. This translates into CASSFAGRTEAFF.

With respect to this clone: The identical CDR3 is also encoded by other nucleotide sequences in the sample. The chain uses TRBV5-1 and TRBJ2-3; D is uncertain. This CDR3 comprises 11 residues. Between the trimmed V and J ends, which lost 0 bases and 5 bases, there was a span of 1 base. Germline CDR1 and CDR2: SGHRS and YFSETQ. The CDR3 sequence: CASSLEDTQYF. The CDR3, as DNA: TGCGCCAGCAGCTTGGAAGATACGCAGTATTTT.

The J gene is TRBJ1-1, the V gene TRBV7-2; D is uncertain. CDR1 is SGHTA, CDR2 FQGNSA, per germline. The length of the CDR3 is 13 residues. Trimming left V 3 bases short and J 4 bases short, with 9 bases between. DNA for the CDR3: TGTGCCAGCAGCTTGAGGCGCCCCACTGAAGCTTTCTTT. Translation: CASSLRRPTEAFF.